One sample yielded the 14 T cell receptor beta chains listed below, sequenced in a study of T cells in Graves' hyperthyroidism and ophthalmopathy. From RNA transcripts, TCR beta CDR3 regions were amplified. The primer set for the first-round RT-PCR of the TCR CDR3 was HTBI. TCRdb redid the calling of the multiplex PCR reads with MiXCR, one entry per CDR3 protein. The data contain 480,000 or so distinct CDR3 sequences, approximately 49% of them singletons. Sequencing was done on a sample of peripheral blood or thyroid tissue (not recorded which). These receptors were taken from an adult woman with Graves' disease, either hyperthyroidism or ophthalmopathy (not recorded which).

This clonotype has just a few counts. A clone one base away is much larger, so this may be a read error. This sequence joins TRBV7-9 and TRBJ2-5; no definite D call. This CDR3 region has 16 residues. CDR1 SEHNR and CDR2 FQNEAQ come from the germline V gene (reference sequence). CDR3 sequence reads: CAGSLVGSSEKETQYF. CDR3 sequence (DNA): TGTGCCGGCAGCTTAGTAGGCAGCTCCGAGAAAGAGACCCAGTACTTC.

Turning to this clonotype: A much larger clone sits a single nucleotide away, making a read error possible. V gene TRBV12-3 or TRBV12-4 combines with J gene TRBJ1-1; D is undetermined. V lost 3 bases and J lost 10, with 21 bases in between. The CDR3 runs 15 residues. This CDR3 is CASSFLNKGKAGAFF. The CDR3 bases are TGTGCCAGCAGTTTTTTGAACAAGGGTAAAGCTGGAGCTTTCTTT.

In DNA, the CDR3 is TGTGCCAGCAGTTACGGGCAGGGGGTGTACAATGAGCAGTTCTTC. It is translated as CASSYGQGVYNEQFF. This chain links TRBV7-2 with TRBJ2-1, with TRBD1 identical over 7 bases. Germline trimming cut 6 bases from V and 4 bases from J; bases unmatched to any gene: 9. Germline V CDR1 and CDR2: SGHTA, FQGNSA. CDR3 length: 15 amino acids.

The rearrangement links TRBV7-9 to TRBJ1-6; D not resolved. The CDR3 spans 16 residues. Between the trimmed V and J ends, which lost 5 bases and 11 bases, there was a span of 22 bases. Looked up from germline, CDR1 is SEHNR and CDR2 is FQNEAQ (reference sequence). The CDR3 nucleotides read TGTGCCAGCAGCGCCGGGAGACCCTCCCTTTTGACACCCCTCCACTTT. It encodes CASSAGRPSLLTPLHF.

This clonotype was detected many times. This CDR3 reads CASRRGYGYTF. Written as DNA, the CDR3 is TGTGCCAGTAGACGGGGATATGGCTACACCTTC. The chain couples TRBV19 to TRBJ1-2; D not resolved. Per the germline V gene, CDR1 is LNHDA and CDR2 is SQIVND (reference sequence). The CDR3 consists of 11 residues. V lost 6 bases, J lost 5 bases, and 7 bases lay in between. Together with reference TRBV19 and TRBJ1-2, the CDR3 gives the full variable domain: DGGITQSPKYLFRKEGQNVTLSCEQNLNHDAMYWYRQDPGQGLRLIYYSQIVNDFQKGDIAEGYSVSREKKESFPLTVTSAQKNPTAFYLCASRRGYGYTFGSGTRLTVV.

This clonotype has ten or more counts. V gene TRBV7-2 combines with J gene TRBJ2-7, with no clear D. With 3 bases removed from V and 1 base from J, the gap between germline ends came to 13 bases. The CDR3 contains 15 residues. Germline lookup yields CDR1 SGHTA and CDR2 FQGNSA. CDR3 loop: CASSFQHGRSYEQYF. The CDR3 DNA follows: TGTGCCAGCAGCTTCCAGCATGGGCGGTCCTACGAGCAGTACTTC.

The table lists this clonotype with a few counts. The chain uses TRBV29-1 and TRBJ2-5, with D perhaps given as TRBD1 or TRBD2 (6 bases each). This CDR3 has 13 residues. Germline assignment: CDR1 SQVTM and CDR2 ANQGSEA. V gave up 7 bases and J gave up 2 bases, with 14 bases separating them. CDR3 sequence: CSGWGRDQETQYF. The CDR3 DNA reads TGCAGCGGTTGGGGGCGGGATCAAGAGACCCAGTACTTC.

The rearrangement links TRBV2 to TRBJ1-4; D call uncertain. Germline CDR1 reads SNHLY; CDR2 reads FYNNEI. There are 12 residues in the CDR3. The ends were cut back, 2 bases at V and 8 bases at J, with 6 bases in the middle. CDR3 protein: CASSEFGEKLFF. CDR3 bases: TGTGCCAGCAGTGAATTTGGGGAAAAACTGTTTTTT.

The chain uses TRBV15 and TRBJ1-6, with D hard to call. The CDR3 consists of 15 residues. Per the germline V gene, CDR1 is LNHNV and CDR2 is YYDKDF (reference sequence). The V end lost 0 bases, the J end lost 0 bases, and 3 bases lay between the germline ends. CDR3 sequence: CATSRDGSYNSPLHF. In DNA form, the CDR3 reads TGTGCCACCAGCAGAGATGGCTCCTATAATTCACCCCTCCACTTT.

The V call is TRBV6-5, the J call TRBJ2-7; TRBD1 agrees at 10 bases. The V gene's germline CDR1 is MNHEY and CDR2 SVGAGI. The trim removed 4 bases at V and 7 bases at J, leaving 7 bases unmatched. CDR3 length equals 14 residues. The CDR3 here is CASSWGQGRWEQYF. CDR3 in DNA: TGTGCCAGCAGTTGGGGACAGGGGCGCTGGGAGCAGTACTTC.

The V call is TRBV29-1, the J call TRBJ2-2, with TRBD1 as a possible D gene (5 bases). CDR3 length equals 14 residues. Germline V gene lookup returns CDR1 SQVTM and CDR2 ANQGSEA. V lost 6 bases and J lost 3, with 14 bases in between. This chain's CDR3 is CSVSAKGHTGELFF. The CDR3 bases are TGCAGCGTCTCCGCCAAGGGGCACACCGGGGAGCTGTTTTTT.

This clonotype has ten or more counts. This sequence joins TRBV5-1 and TRBJ1-5; 10 nucleotides line up with TRBD1. Germline V lookup: CDR1 SGHRS, CDR2 YFSETQ. The ends lost 2 bases at V and 7 bases at J; junction bases unmatched: 3. The CDR3 has 14 residues. The CDR3 bases are TGCGCCAGCAGCTTAGGGACAGGGGACCAGCCCCAGCATTTT. Protein product: CASSLGTGDQPQHF.

The rearrangement joins TRBV5-6 to TRBJ1-4, with D unclear. CDR3 length: 15 residues. In germline, CDR1 is SGHDT, CDR2 YYEEEE. Trimming stripped 4 bases from V and 0 bases from J, with 10 bases between. CDR3 region: CASSKQPATNEKLFF. As DNA, the CDR3 is TGTGCCAGCAGCAAACAGCCTGCAACTAATGAAAAACTGTTTTTT. The whole variable domain, filled in from reference TRBV5-6 and TRBJ1-4, reads DAGVTQSPTHLIKTRGQQVTLRCSPKSGHDTVSWYQQALGQGPQFIFQYYEEEERQRGNFPDRFSGHQFPNYSSELNVNALLLGDSALYLCASSKQPATNEKLFFGSGTQLSVL.

Regarding this clonotype: This may be a read error, as it is one base from a much larger clone. J is TRBJ1-6 and V is TRBV4-2; TRBD1 matches at 7 bases. Germline loops: CDR1 LGHNA, CDR2 YNFKEQ. Unmatched junction bases numbered 9, after V lost 0 bases and J lost 13 bases. This CDR3 comprises 15 residues. The CDR3, as DNA: TGTGCCAGCAGCCAAGAGGAGACAGGGATTTTTCCCCTCCACTTT. The encoded protein is CASSQEETGIFPLHF.